This TCR beta chain is from a study of cytomegalovirus exposure and HLA in healthy donors (dated by TCRdb to 2016 to 2017). Looking at the study overall: An earlier analysis of approximately 550 of the donors reported about 290 Gb of sequence data and approximately 110 million unique TCR beta sequences from around 200 million T cells. About 330 gigabases of sequencing data and 75 million to 85 million unique TCR sequences made up an early release that covered approximately 700 HLA-typed donors. Of the 300 to 400 genotyped donors, about 84% fell in the genetic ancestry cluster associated with self-reported Caucasian donors. The aim of the study was to test whether cataloging public T cell receptors could identify signatures of past pathogen exposure. The T cell repertoires of under 700 subjects were profiled by immunosequencing and related to cytomegalovirus serostatus. A separate validation cohort of over a hundred different subjects was used in addition to the approximately 610-subject first cohort. To predict cytomegalovirus infection status, the study brought together high-throughput TCR immunosequencing, statistical association of individual TCRs with disease status, and machine learning. To study patterns of TCR occurrence, a later analysis re-analyzed previously published TCR beta repertoires from 666 donors and added high-resolution HLA genotyping. Rather than drawing on any new phenotypic data, the later analysis identified candidate immune exposures from TCR beta sequences and the way those sequences occurred across donors. An earlier analysis of about 620 of the donors applied high-throughput TCR beta sequencing to assess whether each TCR beta V gene segment acted as functional or pseudogenic. Donor age, sex, ethnicity and CMV serostatus were collected together with the repertoire data. A later genetic analysis used genome-wide SNP genotypes for about 55% of the 666 donors, treating that subset as a discovery cohort. All discovery cohort repertoires had been generated using a single sequencing platform. Class I and class II HLA loci were covered by the typing at four-digit resolution. The number of donors typed differed by locus, with about 629-640 for A, B, C, DRB1 and DQB1, approximately 500 for DQA1, 606 for DPA1, and 472 for DPB1. About five DR-DQ haplotypes were treated as single units for association and clustering because of strong linkage in the cohort. Among some 400 genotyped donors of the cohort, an average of approximately 240,000 unique TCR beta nucleotide sequences were sequenced per donor, approximately 20% of them non-productive.

Library creation used the immunoSEQ multiplex PCR assay. For the multiplex PCR, a mixture combining 60 forward primers for TCR Vbeta segments and 13 reverse primers for TCR Jbeta segments was used. Amplification of the CDR3 region of rearranged TCR beta genes was performed with a multiplex PCR assay on genomic DNA. Amplified TCR beta libraries were sequenced as 87-base-pair reads on the Illumina HiSeq System. The source study handled its data this way. A later analysis counted approximately 74 million unique TCR beta chains across the approximately 700 repertoires, and 10 million to 11 million of these chains were shared by at least two donors. A nearest-neighbor algorithm error-corrected the raw reads and collapsed the reads into unique sequences, merging closely related sequences to remove PCR and sequencing errors. Alignment of CDR3 sequences to IMGT reference sequences was used to assign V, D and J gene segments. For a sequence to be retained, a match of at least six nucleotides to both a V gene segment and a J gene segment was required. A rearrangement counted as productive if the CDR3 had no stop codons and remained in frame with V and J, and every other rearrangement counted as non-productive. CDR3 was defined according to IMGT convention as the region running from the second conserved V-encoded cysteine to the conserved J-encoded phenylalanine. Sequences without an unambiguous match to a single V gene segment were excluded from the earlier analysis of approximately 560 of the donors. In an earlier analysis of a few hundred of the donors, a V segment was called functional when productive rearrangements were above 56.7%, and segregating when the standard deviation between donors exceeded 5%. A statistical classification framework was developed to diagnose cytomegalovirus status using the catalog of TCR beta chain sequences. In a later analysis, V and J genes were assigned by comparing TCR nucleotide sequences against IMGT/GENE-DB human TR gene sequences. In a later analysis, CDR3 sequences and most-parsimonious VDJ recombination scenarios were assigned using the TCRdist pipeline. In a later analysis, each TCR beta chain was defined by its CDR3 amino acid sequence together with its V-gene family, and reads lacking a unique V-gene family were excluded. In a later analysis, 550 to 650 highly shared, low-generation-probability nucleotide sequences were removed to address suspected cross-contamination and a sequencing artifact. A later analysis calculated a clonal expansion index for each public chain from normalized within-repertoire ranks of inferred template counts. A later analysis computed generation probabilities with a VDJ recombination model fitted to out-of-frame rearrangements, and checked the results against IGoR. Hypergeometric tests were used in a later analysis to score TCR-TCR, TCR-HLA and TCR-CMV co-occurrence, with a repertoire-size bias correction applied to the TCR pairs. In a later analysis, false discovery rates were estimated by permuting HLA or CMV assignments 20 times. In a later analysis, co-occurring TCRs were grouped with DBSCAN, and TCRdist sequence similarity was added when clustering was performed within HLA-allele-positive subsets. For co-occurrence clustering, repertoires with fewer than 30,000 or more than 120,000 public chains were excluded, along with five repertoires with anomalous nucleotide sharing. Imported from immuneACCESS, the table was reduced by TCRdb to in-frame sequences with V and J called. These copies leave out some clones; in studies compared against another copy, an unresolved V gene accounts for under half, and the cause of the remainder is not known. The DNA gave D and trimming, while V, J and clone size come from that table. This sample's table lists 200,000 or so clones. Together, the top ten hold 0.7% to 0.8% of the sample.

Unmatched junction bases come to 10, with V trimmed by 3 bases and J by 2 bases. CDR1 and CDR2 (GTSNPN, SVGIG) derive from the germline V gene (reference sequence). The CDR3 goes from the cysteine to the phenylalanine over 16 residues. Only the CDR3 portion is preserved as DNA: 48 bases, with reading frame beginning at the first base. On this clone: There is no known antigen for this receptor.

What the work shows at the level of the full study, not this receptor alone: Sequencing depth was assumed to be roughly uniform across donors in the presence/absence analyses, though that assumption may not hold. Because counts were too low, under 20 rarely observed V segments, including chromosome 9 orphons, were left out of the earlier analysis of some 640 of the donors. An earlier analysis of some 560 of the donors showed that most TCR beta V segments appeared in productive rearrangements either about 87% or about 30% of the time, which broadly matched IMGT annotations. A further reported finding was that TCR beta sequences accurately predicted the HLA-A and HLA-B alleles for most subjects in the first cohort. In a later genetic analysis, a missense DCLRE1C variant was associated with V-gene and J-gene trimming of TCR beta chains, and the association was replicated in an independent cohort. Only TCR beta chains were sequenced in this cohort, and the absence of alpha or paired-chain data limited detectable features. Assigning TCR associations to individual alleles was difficult when HLA alleles, especially DR and DQ, strongly co-occurred. The authors suggested that the approach could potentially be extended to other disease states and immunological phenotypes. Linkage disequilibrium might explain the correlated functional status among segregating V segments, but an unknown experimental factor could not be ruled out. HLA typing was unavailable for some donors at each locus, so association tests used only the typed subset. A cluster of highly shared sequence variants was judged likely to represent a technical artifact of the sequencing pipeline. In vitro tests confirmed that a few of the cytomegalovirus-associated TCR beta chains recognize cytomegalovirus antigens. Most TCR sequences were observed very rarely across donors, whereas some public TCRs were present in many individuals. A total of 164 TCR beta chains were listed by the study as associated with cytomegalovirus. In a later analysis, about 16,000 TCR beta sequences were associated with specific HLA alleles at a false discovery rate of 0.05. A later genetic analysis reported fewer N-insertions in productive TCRs among donors in an Asian-associated ancestry cluster than the approximately 670-donor mean. Compared with equally common non-associated chains, HLA-associated TCR beta chains in a later analysis were more clonally expanded and had lower generation probabilities. In a later analysis, the rate of TCR association differed among HLA loci, with DRB1 alleles having the most associated TCRs and HLA-C alleles having the fewest. The classifier was reported to diagnose cytomegalovirus status with high specificity and sensitivity in both the original cohort and the validation cohort. The only immune exposure information available for the cohort was CMV serostatus. According to a later analysis, most CMV-associated TCR beta chains appeared to be HLA-restricted, and the HLA associations seemed to be driven largely by CMV exposure. Because the 87-base-pair reads could not distinguish some IMGT-functional V segments, including TRBV6-2 and TRBV6-3, those segments were excluded. In a later analysis, several top co-occurrence clusters were reported to appear linked to parvovirus B19, influenza, CMV and Epstein-Barr virus.

The cohort was made up of roughly 670 healthy bone marrow donors. All cohort members were sampled while nominally healthy, although unrecorded immune exposures were likely present. The donor tested CMV seronegative and was one of the 352 seronegative cohort members. Each donor provided a peripheral blood sample, and peripheral blood mononuclear cells were used for TCR beta sequencing. Genomic DNA extraction from the blood cell samples was performed with the Qiagen DNeasy Blood Extraction Kit. This receptor chain uses TRBV30 and TRBJ2-1; a stretch of 7 junction bases matches TRBD1. The sequence derives from a boy younger than 18 in good health and CMV-seronegative. Material for sequencing was PBMCs. The CDR3 protein sequence reads: CAWRAVGTATYNEQFF. The DNA is TGTGCCTGGAGGGCCGTAGGGACAGCTACCTACAATGAGCAGTTCTTC.